The 17 T cell receptor beta chains reported below all come from one sample, sequenced in a study of blood T cell repertoires in COVID-19. Produced via immunoSEQ multiplex PCR; TCRdb's table is partial and in-frame only. The top ten hold 1% of the sample, which has a few hundred thousand clones, around 86% seen once. The sequencing input was peripheral blood. Receptors were obtained from a man in his forties or fifties with active or convalescent COVID-19.

This chain connects TRBV3-1 (or the pseudogene TRBV3-2) to TRBJ2-7, with D maybe TRBD1 (5 bases). Trimming took 0 bases from V and 5 from J, leaving 11 bases between them. CDR3 length: 14 amino acids. Germline-derived CDR1 and CDR2 are LGHDT and YNNKEL (reference sequence). CDR3 protein: CASSQEGWGHEQYF. The CDR3 DNA reads as TGTGCCAGCAGCCAAGAGGGCTGGGGCCACGAGCAGTACTTC.

This clone was seen only once. The genes are TRBV5-1 and TRBJ2-1, with TRBD2 as a possible D gene (6 bases). The V end was cut by 7 bases, the J end by 0 bases, with 17 bases between. CDR1 SGHRS and CDR2 YFSETQ come from the germline V gene. This CDR3 is built from 16 residues. CDR3 nucleotides: TGCGCCAGCCTCCCTGCGGGGCCAACCTCCTACAATGAGCAGTTCTTC. This sequence encodes CASLPAGPTSYNEQFF.

Of note for this clone: Other DNA sequences in the same sample also yield this CDR3. CDR3 nucleotides: TGTGCCAGCTCACCGGGACAGGGCGGGAGCAATCAGCCCCAGCATTTT. Encoded protein: CASSPGQGGSNQPQHF. This chain links TRBV18 with TRBJ1-5; 9 bases match TRBD1. The CDR3 extends over 16 amino acids. Germline V gene data show CDR1 as KGHSH and CDR2 as LQKENI. Losses at the gene ends were 3 bases for V and 1 base for J; bases not matched to a gene: 4.

The rearrangement links TRBV5-5 to TRBJ1-6; 8 bases align to TRBD1. Germline assignment: CDR1 SGHKS and CDR2 YYEKEE (reference sequence). The CDR3 extends over 18 amino acids. Trimming took 4 bases from V and 1 from J; bases not matched to a gene: 10. The CDR3 loop reads CASSRQGAIVSYNSPLHF. The CDR3 DNA follows: TGTGCCAGCAGCCGCCAGGGGGCTATCGTTTCCTATAATTCACCCCTCCACTTT.

This clone was picked up one time. CDR3 in DNA: TGCGCCAGCAGCGGGGGACAGGCTGGAAACACCATATATTTT. It specifies CASSGGQAGNTIYF. V is TRBV5-1 and J is TRBJ1-3, with 8 bases that match TRBD1. CDR1 and CDR2 from the germline V gene are SGHRS and YFSETQ. Losses at the gene ends were 4 bases for V and 2 bases for J; bases not matched to a gene: 2. The CDR3 length is 14 residues.

V and J are TRBV2 and TRBJ1-3; weak D call: TRBD1 (5 bases). The V end lost 2 bases, the J end lost 2 bases, and 7 bases lay between the germline ends. CDR3 length equals 14 residues. Germline values: CDR1 SNHLY, CDR2 FYNNEI. CDR3 region: CASSEQGAGNTIYF. The CDR3 nucleotides read TGTGCCAGCAGTGAACAGGGTGCTGGAAACACCATATATTTT. The complete variable domain, with remaining parts taken from reference TRBV2 and TRBJ1-3, reads EPEVTQTPSHQVTQMGQEVILRCVPISNHLYFYWYRQILGQKVEFLVSFYNNEISEKSEIFDDQFSVERPDGSNFTLKIRSTKLEDSAMYFCASSEQGAGNTIYFGEGSWLTVV.

This clone showed up just a few times. The chain couples TRBV28 to TRBJ2-7, with 9 positions matching TRBD1. The CDR3 contains 15 residues. Germline loops: CDR1 MDHEN, CDR2 SYDVKM. J was trimmed by 4 bases and V by 5 bases; bases with no gene match: 9. CDR3 amino acids: CASSVTGGARYEQYF. DNA of the CDR3: TGTGCCAGCAGTGTCACAGGGGGCGCCAGGTACGAGCAGTACTTC.

Only one count was recorded for this clone. The J gene is TRBJ2-7, the V gene TRBV10-3; tentative D call: TRBD2 (5 bases). Trimming cost V 2 bases and J 7 bases, with 15 bases left between them. The CDR3 is made up of 14 amino acids. Per germline, CDR1 ENHRY and CDR2 SYGVKD. CDR3 nucleotide sequence: TGTGCCATCAGTGAGGGAGGAGGTGGACGAGAGCAGTACTTC. It yields the protein CAISEGGGGREQYF.

The chain carries TRBV24-1 and TRBJ2-4, with D possibly TRBD1 on 6 matching bases. CDR3 length equals 14 residues. V gave up 4 bases and J gave up 9 bases, with 15 bases separating them. Germline CDR1 reads KGHDR; CDR2 reads SFDVKD. As DNA, the CDR3 is TGTGCCACCAGTGACCAGGACAGTCCTGGCATTCAGTACTTC. It specifies CATSDQDSPGIQYF.

V usage is TRBV1 and J usage is TRBJ2-7; TRBD2 reflects the table's D call only, with no check against the DNA. TRBV1 is marked as a pseudogene. The length of the CDR3 is 17 residues. This chain's CDR3 is CTSSQDKGLAISYEQYF. CDR3 bases: TGCACCAGCAGCCAAGATAAGGGGCTAGCGATCTCCTACGAGCAGTACTTC.

The rearrangement links TRBV5-1 to TRBJ1-4, with D perhaps matching TRBD1 (5 bases). The length of the CDR3 is 13 residues. The V and J ends lost 4 bases and 8 bases respectively, with 12 bases between them. CDR1 and CDR2 from the germline V gene are SGHRS and YFSETQ. Here the CDR3 DNA reads TGCGCCAGCAGCACCGGACACGCCGAAAAACTGTTTTTT. Translated: CASSTGHAEKLFF.

The rearrangement joins TRBV2 to TRBJ2-1; the match to TRBD2 covers 7 bases. Germline trimming cut 0 bases from V and 3 bases from J; bases unmatched to any gene: 5. Germline V gene data show CDR1 as SNHLY and CDR2 as FYNNEI. The CDR3 has 16 amino acids. DNA of the CDR3: TGTGCCAGCAGTGAAGCGGGCGGGGGAAACTACAATGAGCAGTTCTTC. Translated, it gives CASSEAGGGNYNEQFF. Combining the CDR3 with reference TRBV2 and TRBJ2-1 gives the whole variable domain EPEVTQTPSHQVTQMGQEVILRCVPISNHLYFYWYRQILGQKVEFLVSFYNNEISEKSEIFDDQFSVERPDGSNFTLKIRSTKLEDSAMYFCASSEAGGGNYNEQFFGPGTRLTVL.

The gene calls are TRBV7-9 and TRBJ1-5; the match to TRBD1 covers 8 bases. Trimming at V came to 5 bases and at J to 6 bases, leaving 6 bases not matched to a gene. CDR3 size: 14 residues. Germline V gene data show CDR1 as SEHNR and CDR2 as FQNEAQ (reference sequence). CDR3 in DNA: TGTGCCAGCAGCAAGACAGGGGCGGGTCAGCCCCAGCATTTT. Amino acids: CASSKTGAGQPQHF.

On this clone itself: Other DNA sequences in this specimen translate into the identical CDR3. The chain is built from TRBV9 and TRBJ1-3; D remains ambiguous. The germline V gene has CDR1 SGDLS and CDR2 YYNGEE. This CDR3 comprises 15 residues. Trimming took off 0 bases at V and 0 bases at J, with 7 bases between the two ends. CDR3 protein: CASSVGGSSGNTIYF. CDR3 sequence (DNA): TGTGCCAGCAGCGTAGGCGGCAGCTCTGGAAACACCATATATTTT.

The V and J genes are TRBV5-6 and TRBJ2-2, with 7 bases that match TRBD1. Trimming took 0 bases from V and 5 from J; bases not matched to a gene: 7. Germline V gives CDR1 SGHDT, CDR2 YYEEEE. This CDR3 region has 16 residues. The CDR3 is CASSLGQGTGTGELFF. CDR3 coding DNA: TGTGCCAGCAGCTTGGGACAGGGTACCGGGACCGGGGAGCTGTTTTTT.

The V call is TRBV4-3, the J call TRBJ2-5, with D unclear. The CDR3 runs 15 residues. Germline CDR1 LGHNA, CDR2 YSLEER. The V gene lost 0 bases and the J gene lost 2 bases, with 10 bases spanning the gap. The CDR3 DNA follows: TGCGCCAGCAGCCAAGATCTCCGAGAACAAGAGACCCAGTACTTC. This codes for CASSQDLREQETQYF.

This clone was observed a few times. The chain is built from TRBV28 and TRBJ1-3, with D tentatively TRBD1 (6 bases). V dropped 6 bases and J dropped 0 bases, with 18 bases sitting between them. Germline V gives CDR1 MDHEN, CDR2 SYDVKM. This CDR3 has 17 residues. CDR3 residues: CASRDSNRARSGNTIYF. The CDR3 region has the DNA TGTGCCAGCAGAGATTCAAACAGGGCCCGCTCTGGAAACACCATATATTTT.